This is a list of T cell receptor beta chains from one sample in a study of siplizumab effects on memory and regulatory T cells. Produced via immunoSEQ multiplex PCR; TCRdb's table is partial and in-frame only. The sample includes about 100,000 clones, around 94% of them seen just once. Sequenced input: Tregs sorted from blood. These receptor sequences come from a human donor in good health. CDR3s include the opening cysteine and the closing phenylalanine or tryptophan. The D gene is left open where the match is weak. Only part of the rows carry a size: once, few, many, or a class if the clone is expanded.

J gene | V gene | D gene | clone size | CDR3 DNA | CDR3 protein
TRBJ2-1 | TRBV5-1 | TRBD2 | . | TGCGCCAGCACAAAAGGACTAGCGGGGGTCAATGAGCAGTTCTTC | CASTKGLAGVNEQFF
TRBJ1-5 | TRBV4-1 | . | . | TGCGCCAGCAGCCCAAAAGGAGGAGAGGACGCTCAGCCCCAGCATTTT | CASSPKGGEDAQPQHF
TRBJ1-4 | TRBV30 | . | . | TGTGCCTGGAGTGTACTCGGTAATGAAAAACTGTTTTTT | CAWSVLGNEKLFF
TRBJ1-1 | TRBV6-1 | . | . | TGTGCCAGCAGTGCAAGGGGGAACACTGAAGCTTTCTTT | CASSARGNTEAFF
TRBJ1-5 | TRBV30 | . | . | TGTGCCTGGAGGGCGGGGTACGGACAGCCCCAGCATTTT | CAWRAGYGQPQHF
TRBJ2-5 | TRBV4-1 | TRBD2 | . | TGCGCCAGCAGCCAAGGGGGGGGGAGTTGGACCCAGTACTTC | CASSQGGGSWTQYF
TRBJ1-2 | TRBV28 | . | . | TGTGCCACCCGAGGCCCTGGGGACGGCTATGGCTACACCTTC | CATRGPGDGYGYTF
TRBJ2-5 | TRBV7-2 | . | . | TGTGCCAGCAGCTTAGCCGGCCCTGCGCTGGTGGAGACCCAGTACTTC | CASSLAGPALVETQYF
TRBJ2-5 | TRBV4-1 | TRBD1 | . | TGCGCCAGCAGCCCAGTCGCAGGGGGCGAGACCCAGTACTTC | CASSPVAGGETQYF
TRBJ1-2 | TRBV6-5 | TRBD1 | . | TGTGCCAGCAGTTCTGACAGGGGCTCCTATGGCTACACCTTC | CASSSDRGSYGYTF
TRBJ1-1 | TRBV9 | . | . | TGTGCCAGCAGCGTACTGGGCTCAATGAACACTGAAGCTTTCTTT | CASSVLGSMNTEAFF
TRBJ1-1 | TRBV5-1 | . | . | TGCGCCAGCAGCTCTAACTGGTTGAACACTGAAGCTTTCTTT | CASSSNWLNTEAFF
TRBJ1-5 | TRBV15 | . | . | TGTGCCACCAGCAGAGGGATCCAAGTGGGTCAGCCCCAGCATTTT | CATSRGIQVGQPQHF
TRBJ2-3 | TRBV7-9 | . | once | TGTGCCAGCAGCTTAGCGCGGCTGCCAGTAGATACGCAGTATTTT | CASSLARLPVDTQYF
TRBJ2-7 | TRBV21-1 | . | . | TGTGCCAGCAGCAATAGGGCAGGACAGAATTACGAGCAGTACTTC | CASSNRAGQNYEQYF
TRBJ1-2 | TRBV29-1 | TRBD1 | . | TGCAGCGTTGTAGGGGGCTTCGACTATGGCTACACCTTC | CSVVGGFDYGYTF
TRBJ1-1 | TRBV30 | . | . | TGTGCCTGGAGTCGGAGGAACACTGAAGCTTTCTTT | CAWSRRNTEAFF
TRBJ2-3 | TRBV5-4 | . | . | TGTGCCAGCAGCCCACCTTCGGCAGAACGTACAGATACGCAGTATTTT | CASSPPSAERTDTQYF
TRBJ1-2 | TRBV6-4 | . | once | TGTGCCAGCAGCAGAACGGGGTACGTCAACTATGGCTACACCTTC | CASSRTGYVNYGYTF
TRBJ2-1 | TRBV7-3 | TRBD2 | . | TGTGCCAGCACCATACCGAATCGAACTAGCGGACACAATGAGCAGTTCTTC | CASTIPNRTSGHNEQFF
TRBJ2-5 | TRBV27 | TRBD2 | . | TGTGCCAGCAGTCGCCTCGGGACTAGCGGGAGTTTAGAGACCCAGTACTTC | CASSRLGTSGSLETQYF
TRBJ2-7 | TRBV6-4 | . | once | TGTGCCAGCAGTTATATAGCAGGGACGGGCTACGAGCAGTACTTC | CASSYIAGTGYEQYF
TRBJ2-3 | TRBV6-6 | . | . | TGTGCCAGCAGTTACAACCCGCCTTCTGGCGATACGCAGTATTTT | CASSYNPPSGDTQYF
TRBJ2-2 | TRBV5-1 | . | . | TGCGCCAGCAGCTTCACTAGCTCAACCGGGGAGCTGTTTTTT | CASSFTSSTGELFF
TRBJ2-7 | TRBV7-9 | . | . | TGTGCCAGCAGCCCAAGACTATCCGTCTACGAGCAGTACTTC | CASSPRLSVYEQYF
TRBJ1-3 | TRBV28 | . | . | TGTGCCAGCACCTTTCCCACAGGGACTGGAAACACCATATATTTT | CASTFPTGTGNTIYF
TRBJ1-1 | TRBV7-9 | . | few | TGTGCCAGCAGCTCGAGCCCAATGAACACTGAAGCTTTCTTT | CASSSSPMNTEAFF
TRBJ1-2 | TRBV6-1 | TRBD1 | . | TGTGCCAGCAGAAGGACAGGGTCTGGCTACACCTTC | CASRRTGSGYTF
TRBJ2-1 | TRBV11-3 | TRBD2 | . | TGTGCCAGCAGCCCCCCAACGGGAGGAGTGAATGAGCAGTTCTTC | CASSPPTGGVNEQFF
TRBJ1-3 | TRBV19 | . | . | TGTGCCAGTAGTAGCGGGCCCCGCCGACCCTCTGGAAACACCATATATTTT | CASSSGPRRPSGNTIYF
TRBJ2-6 | TRBV27 | . | . | TGTGCCAGCAAGGGGTGGAGGGCCAACGTCCTGACTTTC | CASKGWRANVLTF
TRBJ1-2 | TRBV7-3 | . | . | TGTGCCAGCAGCTTAACCGGCGAACCGCCTCGGACCTTC | CASSLTGEPPRTF
TRBJ2-2 | TRBV10-3 | . | . | TGTGCCACCCACAGGAAAAACGGGGAGCTGTTTTTT | CATHRKNGELFF
TRBJ2-7 | TRBV6-6 | . | . | TGTGCCAGCAGTTACTCGAAGCAGGGCTACGAGCAGTACTTC | CASSYSKQGYEQYF
TRBJ2-5 | TRBV28 | TRBD1 | . | TGTGCCAGCACTGGACAGGGGTGGTCGGAGACCCAGTACTTC | CASTGQGWSETQYF
TRBJ1-5 | TRBV2 | . | . | TGTGCCAGCAGTGAAGCGGTACGGCCCCAGCATTTT | CASSEAVRPQHF
TRBJ2-7 | TRBV18 | TRBD2 | . | TGTGCCAGCTCACCGGCTAGCGGGAGTTCCGAGCAGTACTTC | CASSPASGSSEQYF
TRBJ1-2 | TRBV28 | . | . | TGTGCCAGCCTACCAGGCGGCAAAAATTATGGCTACACCTTC | CASLPGGKNYGYTF
TRBJ2-7 | TRBV18 | . | . | TGTGCCAGCTCACCATCAAGGACAGGAGGGGACGAGCAGTACTTC | CASSPSRTGGDEQYF
TRBJ2-3 | TRBV18 | . | . | TGTGCCAGCTCACCCCGCGGATTAGGGGGTAGGTTCGTGGATACGCAGTATTTT | CASSPRGLGGRFVDTQYF
TRBJ1-1 | TRBV27 | . | . | TGTGCCAGCCTCCCCCCCTTACCAGCCACTGAAGCTTTCTTT | CASLPPLPATEAFF
TRBJ2-7 | TRBV5-1 | . | . | TGCGCCAGCAGCTCACAGAAGTACGAGCAGTACTTC | CASSSQKYEQYF
TRBJ2-7 | TRBV19 | TRBD2 | . | TGTGCCAGTAGTATTGGACTAGCGGGGCTTACCTACGAGCAGTACTTC | CASSIGLAGLTYEQYF
TRBJ2-1 | TRBV7-9 | TRBD2 | . | TGTGCCAGCAGCCCTCGAGGGACTAGCTCCAATGAGCAGTTCTTC | CASSPRGTSSNEQFF
TRBJ2-4 | TRBV18 | . | . | TGTGCCAGCTCGGGTGGATTAAACATTCAGTACTTC | CASSGGLNIQYF
TRBJ2-3 | TRBV18 | TRBD2 | . | TGTGCCAGCTCGATTCTAGCGGGAGGCCATGACACAGATACGCAGTATTTT | CASSILAGGHDTDTQYF
TRBJ1-5 | TRBV6-5 | . | . | TGTGCCTCCCAGCGGGGGAGAGATCAGCCCCAGCATTTT | CASQRGRDQPQHF
TRBJ2-5 | TRBV6-5 | . | . | TGTGCCACCCGAAGGATGGGGATCCAAGAGACCCAGTACTTC | CATRRMGIQETQYF
TRBJ1-5 | TRBV28 | . | . | TGTGCCAGCAGTTGGGGGACTGGCAATCAGCCCCAGCATTTT | CASSWGTGNQPQHF
TRBJ2-7 | TRBV6-5 | TRBD1 | . | TGTGCCAGCAGCCCCGGACAGGGATCTACCTACGAGCAGTACTTC | CASSPGQGSTYEQYF
TRBJ2-1 | TRBV6-6 | . | . | TGTGCCAGCAGTCCCGGCGCGTCTGACAATGAGCAGTTCTTC | CASSPGASDNEQFF
TRBJ2-2 | TRBV6-5 | . | . | TGTGCCAGCAGGGGGACCTCCCTCAGCGGGGAGCTGTTTTTT | CASRGTSLSGELFF
TRBJ1-1 | TRBV4-1 | TRBD1 | . | TGCGCCAGCAGCCGAAGGGTCACAGGTACGGGACAGACTGGGACTGAAGCTTTCTTT | CASSRRVTGTGQTGTEAFF
TRBJ2-1 | TRBV27 | . | . | TGTGCCAGCAGTTTGCGGCTAGCTTTAGGCAATGAGCAGTTCTTC | CASSLRLALGNEQFF
TRBJ1-2 | TRBV7-9 | . | few | TGTGCCAGCAGCTTATCCGGTATCGGCAGAGTTTATGGCTACACCTTC | CASSLSGIGRVYGYTF